The 20 T cell receptor beta chains given below trace back to one sample, sequenced in a study of glioma-infiltrating T cells after dendritic cell vaccination. Measured with immunoSEQ multiplex PCR; TCRdb has only the in-frame clones, and not every one. The table includes some 70,000 clones, 81% detected once. The sequencing here drew on blood, taken before dendritic cell vaccination. The receptors shown here come from a human donor with glioblastoma.

The chain combines TRBV7-9 with TRBJ2-7; 8 nucleotides align to TRBD1. V lost 6 bases, J lost 6 bases, and 10 bases stayed unmatched. Looked up from germline, CDR1 is SEHNR and CDR2 is FQNEAQ (reference sequence). The CDR3 has 14 amino acids. The chain's CDR3 is CASRPQGQVAEQYF. The CDR3 nucleotides are TGTGCCAGCAGACCTCAGGGACAGGTCGCCGAGCAGTACTTC.

This clone was recorded only once. The V call is TRBV30, the J call TRBJ1-4; D not certain. The ends were cut back, 5 bases at V and 7 bases at J, with 8 bases in the middle. Germline V gene lookup returns CDR1 GTSNPN and CDR2 SVGIG (reference sequence). The CDR3 covers 11 residues. In nucleotides, the CDR3 is TGTGCCTGGGCAGAAGTTGAAAAACTGTTTTTT. It is translated as CAWAEVEKLFF.

This clone has a handful of counts. The rearrangement uses TRBV7-9 and TRBJ2-5; 9 nucleotides match TRBD1. TRBJ2-7 matches the DNA end more closely, so the J call is doubtful. The CDR3 loop spans 15 amino acids. Germline CDR1 is SEHNR and CDR2 is FQNEAQ (reference sequence). The CDR3 bases are TGTGCCAGCAGCCGCATCACAGGGGGCGATTACGAGCAGTACTTC. It codes for CASSRITGGDYEQYF.

About this clone itself: The same CDR3 arises from other DNA sequences in this sample as well. This chain connects TRBV19 to TRBJ1-1; the D gene is possibly TRBD1 (6 bases). The V end lost 3 bases, the J end lost 0 bases, and 11 bases lay between the germline ends. The germline V gene encodes CDR1 LNHDA and CDR2 SQIVND (reference sequence). The CDR3 loop spans 15 amino acids. The CDR3 nucleotides read TGTGCCAGTAGTATTTCGGGGGGCATGAACACTGAAGCTTTCTTT. Its translation is CASSISGGMNTEAFF.

The sample holds one count of this clone. The genes are TRBV18 and TRBJ1-3, with D perhaps TRBD1 (5 bases). Germline V CDR1 and CDR2: KGHSH, LQKENI. V was cut by 3 bases and J by 6 bases, with 9 bases left in between. The CDR3 loop spans 13 amino acids. Written as DNA, the CDR3 is TGTGCCAGCTCACCGAGCGGGGCAAACACCATATATTTT. It encodes CASSPSGANTIYF.

This chain connects TRBV6-5 to TRBJ1-1, with D maybe TRBD1 (5 bases). V lost 6 bases and J 0 bases, leaving 11 bases between the germline ends. Per germline, CDR1 MNHEY and CDR2 SVGAGI. The CDR3 is made up of 14 amino acids. The DNA for the CDR3 is TGTGCCAGCAGGGGGGGTAGCATGAACACTGAAGCTTTCTTT. It translates to CASRGGSMNTEAFF.

The chain couples TRBV6-6 to TRBJ2-5; 8 positions agree with TRBD1. CDR1 and CDR2 (germline): MNHNY, SVGAGI (reference sequence). The CDR3 is 14 amino acids. Trimming at V came to 7 bases and at J to 2 bases, leaving 6 bases not matched to a gene. CDR3 bases: TGTGCCAGCAACTCCGGGACAGGACAAGAGACCCAGTACTTC. Protein product: CASNSGTGQETQYF.

This chain links TRBV10-3 with TRBJ2-1, with TRBD2 as a possible D gene (5 bases). The germline V gene encodes CDR1 ENHRY and CDR2 SYGVKD. V shed 4 bases and J shed 2 bases, with 9 bases lying between them. The CDR3 runs to 14 residues. CDR3 nucleotides: TGTGCCATCAGTGCGGGGAACCCCTACAATGAGCAGTTCTTC. Its protein product is CAISAGNPYNEQFF.

The CDR3 DNA is TGTGCCAGCAGCCAAGATTTTCCCGACGAGCAGTACTTC. Translated: CASSQDFPDEQYF. The chain carries TRBV4-2 and TRBJ2-7; D is unclear. The germline V and J ends were trimmed by 0 bases and 5 bases, with 8 bases remaining between them. This CDR3 contains 13 residues. Germline V CDR1 and CDR2: LGHNA, YNFKEQ.

The V and J genes are TRBV6-5 and TRBJ1-1; the match to TRBD1 covers 7 bases. The trim removed 6 bases at V and 4 bases at J, leaving 11 bases unmatched. Germline-derived CDR1 and CDR2 are MNHEY and SVGAGI. The CDR3 runs 15 residues. The CDR3 coding sequence is TGTGCCAGCAGGAGGACAGGCGCAACTCTCACTGAAGCTTTCTTT. The encoded protein is CASRRTGATLTEAFF.

The V and J genes are TRBV11-2 and TRBJ2-1, with a tentative D call TRBD2 (6 bases). V shed 1 base and J shed 9 bases, with 7 bases lying between them. CDR3 length: 12 residues. CDR1 is SGHAT and CDR2 is FQNNGV in the germline V gene. CDR3 sequence: CASSLVGGEQFF. The CDR3 bases are TGTGCCAGCAGCTTAGTGGGAGGTGAGCAGTTCTTC.

This clone is a singleton in its sample. This sequence joins TRBV6-6 and TRBJ2-7; D possibly corresponds to TRBD1 (5 bases). Trimming stripped 8 bases from V and 2 bases from J, with 13 bases between. Germline CDR1 MNHNY, CDR2 SVGAGI (reference sequence). The CDR3 totals 13 residues. This CDR3 reads CASVREAPYEQYF. The CDR3 nucleotides are TGTGCCAGCGTCAGGGAAGCCCCCTACGAGCAGTACTTC.

This clone was seen only once. The chain recombines TRBV2 with TRBJ1-1; D gene ambiguous. The germline CDR1 and CDR2 sequences are SNHLY and FYNNEI. V lost 4 bases, J lost 1 base, and 7 bases lay in between. CDR3 length: 13 residues. This CDR3 reads CASSGAGNTEAFF. The CDR3 nucleotides read TGTGCCAGCAGTGGGGCAGGGAACACTGAAGCTTTCTTT.

The J gene is TRBJ1-2, the V gene TRBV10-3, with 9 bases aligning to TRBD1. V dropped 6 bases and J dropped 3; count of bases not matched to a gene: 2. CDR3 length: 13 residues. Germline lookup yields CDR1 ENHRY and CDR2 SYGVKD. The chain's CDR3 is CAIRGQGDYGYTF. CDR3 nucleotide sequence: TGTGCCATCAGGGGACAGGGCGACTATGGCTACACCTTC.

The gene calls are TRBV29-1 and TRBJ1-1; a possible D gene is TRBD1 (5 bases). CDR1 and CDR2 from the germline V gene are SQVTM and ANQGSEA. V was shortened by 4 bases and J by 5 bases, with 14 bases between the two germline ends. This CDR3 region has 13 residues. CDR3 protein: CSVVLIRGTEAFF. The CDR3 DNA reads as TGCAGCGTTGTTCTAATTCGGGGGACTGAAGCTTTCTTT.

The genes are TRBV4-1 and TRBJ2-7; TRBD1 might be the D (5 bases). CDR3 size: 13 residues. Germline CDR1 is MGHRA and CDR2 is YSYEKL. V lost 1 base, J lost 5 bases, and 9 bases lay in between. The CDR3 here is CASSQAGINEQYF. The CDR3 DNA sequence: TGCGCCAGCAGCCAAGCAGGGATCAACGAGCAGTACTTC.

The chain employs TRBV7-9 and TRBJ2-5; perhaps TRBD2 as D (7 bases). Germline CDR1 SEHNR, CDR2 FQNEAQ (reference sequence). The CDR3 covers 15 residues. Between the trimmed V and J ends, which lost 4 bases and 11 bases, there was a span of 23 bases. The chain's CDR3 is CASSSTGPSGREQYF. The CDR3 DNA sequence: TGTGCCAGCAGCTCCACAGGGCCCTCGGGGAGGGAGCAGTACTTC. The whole variable domain, remainder taken from reference TRBV7-9 and TRBJ2-5, is DTGVSQNPRHKITKRGQNVTFRCDPISEHNRLYWYRQTLGQGPEFLTYFQNEAQLEKSRLLSDRFSAERPKGSFSTLEIQRTEQGDSAMYLCASSSTGPSGREQYFGPGTRLLVL.

The sample holds one count of this clone. The chain has TRBV4-1 and TRBJ2-2, with D possibly matching TRBD2 (5 bases). The V end lost 1 base, the J end lost 7 bases, and 7 bases lay between the germline ends. Germline V gene sequence: CDR1 MGHRA, CDR2 YSYEKL. This CDR3 has 13 amino acids. The DNA for the CDR3 is TGCGCCAGCAGCCAAGTCCGGGGCGGGGAGCTGTTTTTT. Translation: CASSQVRGGELFF.

This clone was recorded a few times. The chain links TRBV2 to TRBJ1-4, with 9 bases identical to TRBD1. The ends lost 7 bases at V and 7 bases at J; junction bases unmatched: 7. CDR1 and CDR2 (germline): SNHLY, FYNNEI. This CDR3 region has 14 residues. This chain's CDR3 is CASNLGQGLEKLFF. DNA of the CDR3: TGTGCCAGCAATCTGGGACAGGGACTTGAAAAACTGTTTTTT.

V gene TRBV4-1 combines with J gene TRBJ1-1; possibly TRBD1 for D (6 bases). Germline CDR1 reads MGHRA; CDR2 reads YSYEKL. V shed 1 base and J shed 4 bases, with 13 bases lying between them. This CDR3 spans 15 amino acids. The CDR3 nucleotides are TGCGCCAGCAGCCAAGGGACAGACCCGGGCACTGAAGCTTTCTTT. It is translated as CASSQGTDPGTEAFF.